This section outlines one T cell receptor beta chain sequence together with its context. The primer mix had 60 Vbeta and 13 Jbeta primers. TCRdb's table, derived via immunoSEQ multiplex PCR, lists solely in-frame clones and lacks some. This table has 100,000 or so clones, roughly 77% appearing once. These data originate in a study of cytomegalovirus exposure and HLA in healthy donors. V lost 5 bases to trimming and J lost 6 bases; unmatched junction nucleotides: 9. The CDR3 is made up of 14 amino acids. From germline, CDR1 is GTSNPN and CDR2 SVGIG (reference sequence). This receptor was taken from a woman in her forties or fifties in good health and CMV-seropositive. The sequenced material came from PBMCs. V usage is TRBV30 and J usage is TRBJ2-2; TRBD2 matches 7 bases. CDR3 in amino acids: CAWSLGGGAGELFF. The CDR3, as DNA: TGTGCCTGGTCCCTGGGGGGAGGGGCCGGGGAGCTGTTTTTT. The whole variable domain, remainder taken from reference TRBV30 and TRBJ2-2, is SQTIHQWPATLVQPVGSPLSLECTVEGTSNPNLYWYRQAAGRGLQLLFYSVGIGQISSEVPQNLSASRPQDRQFILSSKKLLLSDSGFYLCAWSLGGGAGELFFGEGSRLTVL.